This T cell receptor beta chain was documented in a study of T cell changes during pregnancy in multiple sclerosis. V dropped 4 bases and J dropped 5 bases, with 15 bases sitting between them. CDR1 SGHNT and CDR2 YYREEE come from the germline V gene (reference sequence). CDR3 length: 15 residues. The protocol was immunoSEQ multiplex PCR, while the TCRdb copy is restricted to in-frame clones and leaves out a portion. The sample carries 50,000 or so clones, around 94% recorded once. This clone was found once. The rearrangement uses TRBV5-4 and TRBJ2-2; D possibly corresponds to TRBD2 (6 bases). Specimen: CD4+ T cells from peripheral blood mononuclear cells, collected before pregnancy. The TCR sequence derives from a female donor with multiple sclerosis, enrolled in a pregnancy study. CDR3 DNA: TGTGCCAGCAGCCGCACGGGGGTGGAGACCGGGGAGCTGTTTTTT. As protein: CASSRTGVETGELFF.